By share of the sample, the clone carrying this TCR beta chain is medium-sized (0.01 to 0.1%). Method: immunoSEQ multiplex PCR; TCRdb's copy keeps in-frame clones and lacks some. The sample has 9,500 to 15,000 clones, almost 70% seen once. Checkpoint therapy with ipilimumab 1 mg/kg began 14 to 28 days after transplant. The data originate from a study of ipilimumab plus nivolumab after autologous stem cell transplantation. Germline V gene data show CDR1 as SGHTS and CDR2 as YDEGEE. CDR3 length equals 14 residues. Trimming left V 6 bases short and J 4 bases short, with 17 bases between. This sequence was found in a male donor with diffuse large B-cell lymphoma. The V and J genes are TRBV5-8 and TRBJ2-7; D ambiguous. The sequencing here drew on PBMCs, taken in a trial of ipilimumab plus nivolumab as post-transplant consolidation. The CDR3 DNA follows: TGTGCCAGCAACAATGTCGGCGCAACTTACGAGCAGTACTTC. Protein: CASNNVGATYEQYF.